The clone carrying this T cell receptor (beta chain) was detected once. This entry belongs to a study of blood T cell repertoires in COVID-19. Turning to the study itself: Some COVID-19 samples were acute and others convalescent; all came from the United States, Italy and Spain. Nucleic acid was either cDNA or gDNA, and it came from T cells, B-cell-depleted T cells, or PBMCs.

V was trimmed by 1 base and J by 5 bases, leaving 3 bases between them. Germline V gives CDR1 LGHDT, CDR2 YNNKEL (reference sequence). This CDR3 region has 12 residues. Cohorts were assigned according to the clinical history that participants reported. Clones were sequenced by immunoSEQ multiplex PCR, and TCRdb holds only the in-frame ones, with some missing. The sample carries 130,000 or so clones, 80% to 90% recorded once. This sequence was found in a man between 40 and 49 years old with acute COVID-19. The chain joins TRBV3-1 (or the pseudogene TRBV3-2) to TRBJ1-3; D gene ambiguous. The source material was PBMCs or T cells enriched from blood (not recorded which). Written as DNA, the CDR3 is TGTGCCAGCAGCCAAGGTAGAAACACCATATATTTT. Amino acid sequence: CASSQGRNTIYF.